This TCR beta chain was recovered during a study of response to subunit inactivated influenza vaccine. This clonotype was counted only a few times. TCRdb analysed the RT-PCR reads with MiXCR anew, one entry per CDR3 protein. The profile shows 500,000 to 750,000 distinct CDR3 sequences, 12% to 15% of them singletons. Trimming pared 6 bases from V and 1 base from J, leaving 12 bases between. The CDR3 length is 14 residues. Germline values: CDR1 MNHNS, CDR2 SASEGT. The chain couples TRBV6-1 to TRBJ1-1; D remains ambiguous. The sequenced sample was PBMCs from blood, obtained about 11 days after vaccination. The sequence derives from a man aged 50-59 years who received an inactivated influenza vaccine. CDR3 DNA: TGTGCCAGCAGGGAGGGTGGGGAGAACACTGAAGCTTTCTTT. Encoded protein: CASREGGENTEAFF.